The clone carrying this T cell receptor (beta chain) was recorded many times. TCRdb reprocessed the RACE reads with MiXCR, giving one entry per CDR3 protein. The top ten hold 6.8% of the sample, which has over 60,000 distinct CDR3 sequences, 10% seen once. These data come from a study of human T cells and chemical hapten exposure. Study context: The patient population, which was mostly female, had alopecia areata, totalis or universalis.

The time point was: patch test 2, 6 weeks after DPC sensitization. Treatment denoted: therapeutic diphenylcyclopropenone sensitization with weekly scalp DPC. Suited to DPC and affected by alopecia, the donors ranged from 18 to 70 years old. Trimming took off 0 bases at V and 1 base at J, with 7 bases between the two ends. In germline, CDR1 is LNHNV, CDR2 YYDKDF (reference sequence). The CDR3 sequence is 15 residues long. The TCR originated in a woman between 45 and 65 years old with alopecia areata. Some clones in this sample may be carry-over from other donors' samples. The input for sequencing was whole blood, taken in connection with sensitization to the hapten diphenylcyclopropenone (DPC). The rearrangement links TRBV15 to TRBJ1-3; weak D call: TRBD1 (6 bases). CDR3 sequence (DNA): TGTGCCACCAGCAGAGATCAGGGGTCTGGAAACACCATATATTTT. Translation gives CATSRDQGSGNTIYF.